The 7 T cell receptor beta chains below all came from one sample that was sequenced in a study of cytomegalovirus exposure and HLA in healthy donors. PCR primers comprised 60 Vbeta and 13 Jbeta primers. The method was immunoSEQ multiplex PCR; TCRdb's version includes in-frame clones alone and lacks a portion of them. This table holds fewer than 150,000 clones, 70% to 80% found once. Material: PBMCs. These receptors were collected from a man in his fifties in good health and CMV-seropositive.

CDR3 sequence (DNA): TGTGCCTGGTACTCACAGGACATATTAACATCCTATGGCTACACCTTC. This encodes CAWYSQDILTSYGYTF. This chain uses TRBV30 with TRBJ1-2, with D perhaps TRBD1 (5 bases). Trimming took 5 bases from V and 4 from J, leaving 23 bases between them. The germline CDR1 and CDR2 sequences are GTSNPN and SVGIG (reference sequence). This CDR3 has 16 amino acids. Variable domain in full (rest from reference TRBV30 and TRBJ1-2): SQTIHQWPATLVQPVGSPLSLECTVEGTSNPNLYWYRQAAGRGLQLLFYSVGIGQISSEVPQNLSASRPQDRQFILSSKKLLLSDSGFYLCAWYSQDILTSYGYTFGSGTRLTVV.

This chain uses TRBV5-4 with TRBJ2-3; D perhaps matches TRBD2 (5 bases). This CDR3 has 14 residues. Trimming left V 4 bases short and J 6 bases short, with 15 bases between. Germline lookup yields CDR1 SGHNT and CDR2 YYREEE (reference sequence). This CDR3 reads CASSQLGPGDTQYF. The DNA for the CDR3 is TGTGCCAGCAGCCAACTTGGACCGGGGGATACGCAGTATTTT.

This clone was observed many times. This chain connects TRBV5-1 to TRBJ1-1; D remains ambiguous. The germline V and J ends were trimmed by 0 bases and 3 bases, with 12 bases remaining between them. Germline assignment: CDR1 SGHRS and CDR2 YFSETQ. This CDR3 is built from 15 residues. In DNA form, the CDR3 reads TGCGCCAGCAGCTTGGCCGAGGGTGTGGACACTGAAGCTTTCTTT. Translated: CASSLAEGVDTEAFF.

In this sample, this clone turned up once. The chain employs TRBV5-1 and TRBJ2-2; a possible D gene is TRBD2 (5 bases). V shed 3 bases and J shed 4 bases, with 10 bases lying between them. CDR3 size: 14 residues. In germline, CDR1 is SGHRS, CDR2 YFSETQ. The CDR3 DNA is TGCGCCAGCAGCTCCGGGGTTTCCACCGGGGAGCTGTTTTTT. It translates to CASSSGVSTGELFF.

The table lists this clone with a count of one. The genes are TRBV5-5 and TRBJ1-2, with D hard to call. The CDR3 has 12 amino acids. Germline V gives CDR1 SGHKS, CDR2 YYEKEE (reference sequence). V was cut by 4 bases and J by 4 bases, with 8 bases left in between. In nucleotides, the CDR3 is TGTGCCAGCAGCCAAGAGAGCTATGGCTACACCTTC. Residues: CASSQESYGYTF.

The rearrangement joins TRBV5-4 to TRBJ1-1, with D perhaps matching TRBD1 (5 bases). CDR1 is SGHNT, CDR2 YYREEE, per germline (reference sequence). CDR3 length equals 14 residues. V was pared by 2 bases and J by 1 base, with 9 bases between. CDR3 coding DNA: TGTGCCAGCAGCTTAAGTACAGGGAACACTGAAGCTTTCTTT. Encoded protein: CASSLSTGNTEAFF.

The gene calls are TRBV7-3 and TRBJ2-3; the match to TRBD2 covers 7 bases. Per germline, CDR1 SGHTA and CDR2 FQGTGA. J was trimmed by 0 bases and V by 10 bases; bases with no gene match: 10. There are 15 residues in the CDR3. The CDR3 protein is CATPGGGSSTDTQYF. The CDR3 bases are TGTGCCACCCCTGGGGGGGGATCTAGCACAGATACGCAGTATTTT.